This T cell receptor (beta chain) was identified during a study of tumor and adjacent non-tumor tissue in lung cancer. At the level of the study: Patients were aged 31 to 76, ten or so men and about five women, stage I to III. Around 4.5 million productive TCRbeta reads were obtained per sample on average. Study-level results: Top 100 clones took a larger repertoire share in normal lung.

This sample's RNA came from whole unsorted tissue. This non-tumor lung sample came from over 3 cm beyond the tumor edge. Donors were chemotherapy-naive, newly diagnosed lung cancer surgical patients in China, August–late 2014. There are many counts of this clonotype. No antigen is known for it. TCRbeta libraries were built with three rounds of nested PCR, modified from ARM-PCR. MiXCR, run by TCRdb on the multiplex PCR reads, gives a single entry per CDR3 protein. Of 60,000 to 70,000 distinct CDR3 sequences listed, around three quarters are singletons. This CDR3 region has 15 residues. V dropped 0 bases and J dropped 7 bases, with 15 bases sitting between them. Germline-derived CDR1 and CDR2 are SGHRS and YFSETQ.

The clonotype originates from a man in his sixties with non-small cell lung cancer. The sample comprised distant non-tumor lung tissue. The chain carries TRBV5-1 and TRBJ2-3; the D gene is possibly TRBD1 (6 bases). The CDR3 reads CASSLELGAAYTQYF. CDR3 in DNA: TGCGCCAGCAGCTTGGAACTGGGGGCAGCATATACGCAGTATTTT.